What follows are 28 T cell receptor beta chains derived from one specimen sequenced in a study of T-cell reconstitution after alpha-beta-depleted transplantation in children. Preparation of the TCRbeta library used unique molecular identifiers. TCRdb called the PCR reads again in MiXCR, with one record for every CDR3 protein. The sample yields approximately 980,000 distinct CDR3 sequences, roughly 31% seen once. The source material was PBMCs, mostly from graft donor cells, sampled 360 days after TCRalphabeta/CD19-depleted stem cell transplant. These receptors all come from a boy less than two years old who had a stem cell transplant for SCID, so the T cells may come from the graft donor.

This chain uses TRBV4-2 with TRBJ2-1; D is perhaps TRBD1 or TRBD2 (5 bases each). Germline V gives CDR1 LGHNA, CDR2 YNFKEQ. V was cut by 0 bases and J by 6 bases, with 12 bases left in between. This CDR3 contains 15 residues. For the CDR3, the DNA is TGTGCCAGCAGCCAAGAGAGGGGTTTAAGCAATGAGCAGTTCTTC. Translation: CASSQERGLSNEQFF.

The chain carries TRBV5-1 and TRBJ2-7; 7 bases line up with TRBD1. In germline, CDR1 is SGHRS, CDR2 YFSETQ. This CDR3 region has 14 residues. With 2 bases clipped from V and 2 bases from J, the junction kept 4 bases outside the gene matches. The CDR3 nucleotides read TGCGCCAGCAGCTTTTGGACAGGCCCCTACGAGCAGTACTTC. Translating it yields CASSFWTGPYEQYF.

J is TRBJ1-1 and V is TRBV19, with a possible D match to TRBD1 (5 bases). The CDR3 is 15 amino acids. The V and J ends lost 6 bases and 1 base respectively, with 15 bases between them. CDR1 LNHDA and CDR2 SQIVND come from the germline V gene (reference sequence). CDR3 sequence (DNA): TGTGCCAGTAGACGGCCCCGGGGGGAGAACACTGAAGCTTTCTTT. It encodes CASRRPRGENTEAFF. The full variable domain, in which reference TRBV19 and TRBJ1-1 provide the parts outside the CDR3, is DGGITQSPKYLFRKEGQNVTLSCEQNLNHDAMYWYRQDPGQGLRLIYYSQIVNDFQKGDIAEGYSVSREKKESFPLTVTSAQKNPTAFYLCASRRPRGENTEAFFGQGTRLTVV.

The rearrangement uses TRBV20-1 and TRBJ2-5; no definite D call. Germline lookup yields CDR1 DFQATT and CDR2 SNEGSKA (reference sequence). The CDR3 totals 15 residues. Trimming took off 0 bases at V and 0 bases at J, with 11 bases between the two ends. CDR3 nucleotide sequence: TGCAGTGCTAGAGATTATGGCCCCAACCAAGAGACCCAGTACTTC. This translates into CSARDYGPNQETQYF.

This clonotype was counted between two and nine times. The chain combines TRBV7-9 with TRBJ1-5; the D is unclear. Deletions cut 4 bases from V and 4 bases from J, with 8 bases between. Germline loops: CDR1 SEHNR, CDR2 FQNEAQ (reference sequence). The CDR3 has 13 amino acids. The CDR3 DNA follows: TGTGCCAGCAGCTCCTCAAAGAATCAGCCCCAGCATTTT. It translates to CASSSSKNQPQHF.

This chain uses TRBV20-1 with TRBJ2-7; D remains unclear. CDR3 length: 12 amino acids. The germline V and J ends were trimmed by 4 bases and 5 bases, with 12 bases remaining between them. CDR1 and CDR2 (germline): DFQATT, SNEGSKA (reference sequence). The CDR3 loop is CSAKVPKDEQYF. CDR3 coding DNA: TGCAGTGCTAAGGTTCCGAAGGACGAGCAGTACTTC.

This chain connects TRBV25-1 to TRBJ1-2, with 7 bases fitting TRBD1. Trimming at V came to 4 bases and at J to 8 bases, leaving 31 bases not matched to a gene. The CDR3 sequence is 21 residues long. CDR1 is MGHDK, CDR2 SYGVNS, per germline. CDR3 coding DNA: TGTGCCAGCAGTGTTTCCCAAGTTTGGGGCCGTGAAAACGACAGGGCTGGCGGCTACACCTTC. Translated: CASSVSQVWGRENDRAGGYTF.

CDR3 in DNA: TGTGCCACCGGGGGTCACATGGCGGGGAGACGCGCGAACACCGGGGAGCTGTTTTTT. This encodes CATGGHMAGRRANTGELFF. The chain recombines TRBV24-1 with TRBJ2-2, with D perhaps TRBD2 (6 bases). V lost 9 bases and J lost 0, with 25 bases in between. CDR1 is KGHDR and CDR2 is SFDVKD in the germline V gene. The CDR3 covers 19 residues.

This clonotype was counted between two and nine times. V is TRBV6-1 and J is TRBJ2-2; TRBD1 might be the D (6 bases). This CDR3 is built from 16 residues. From germline, CDR1 is MNHNS and CDR2 SASEGT. Trimming shortened V by 2 bases and J by 5 bases, and 15 bases separated the two germline ends. In nucleotides, the CDR3 is TGTGCCAGCAGTGAATTCAGGGGACCGGGTACCGGGGAGCTGTTTTTT. Residues: CASSEFRGPGTGELFF.

This clonotype showed up just a few times. The CDR3 here is CASSLGIHTDTQYF. The CDR3 DNA reads as TGTGCCAGCAGTTTGGGGATCCACACAGATACGCAGTATTTT. V is TRBV28 and J is TRBJ2-3; D is undetermined. The CDR3 is made up of 14 amino acids. With 3 bases removed from V and 2 bases from J, the gap between germline ends came to 9 bases. Germline V gene lookup returns CDR1 MDHEN and CDR2 SYDVKM.

The chain recombines TRBV20-1 with TRBJ2-7, with 9 bases aligning to TRBD1. Germline CDR1 DFQATT, CDR2 SNEGSKA (reference sequence). The CDR3 has 12 residues. J lost 3 bases, V lost 4 bases, and 1 base had no gene match. CDR3 DNA: TGCAGTGCTAAGACAGGGGGCTACGAGCAGTACTTC. This translates into CSAKTGGYEQYF.

This clonotype appeared many times. The J gene is TRBJ2-7, the V gene TRBV4-3, with 8 nucleotides matching TRBD2. In germline, CDR1 is LGHNA, CDR2 YSLEER. J was trimmed by 11 bases and V by 0 bases; bases with no gene match: 6. This CDR3 is 13 amino acids long. The CDR3 loop is CASSQDRGGLKYF. The CDR3 DNA reads as TGCGCCAGCAGCCAAGATCGCGGGGGGTTAAAGTACTTC.

This chain joins TRBV5-1 and TRBJ1-6; 8 bases agree with TRBD1. The CDR3 spans 15 residues. The junction had 8 bases not matched to a gene; V was cut back by 0 bases and J by 12 bases. Germline V gives CDR1 SGHRS, CDR2 YFSETQ. The CDR3 reads CASSLEAAGGLPLHF. The CDR3 region has the DNA TGCGCCAGCAGCTTGGAAGCGGCAGGGGGCTTACCCCTCCACTTT.

This clonotype was counted ten times or more. This chain connects TRBV12-3 or TRBV12-4 to TRBJ2-7; D is uncertain. Deletions cut 6 bases from V and 0 bases from J, with 9 bases between. The CDR3 consists of 13 residues. This chain's CDR3 is CASSFSSSYEQYF. The CDR3 region has the DNA TGTGCCAGCAGCTTTAGTAGCTCCTACGAGCAGTACTTC.

J is TRBJ2-5 and V is TRBV5-1; 12 positions agree with TRBD1. The germline gives CDR1 SGHRS, CDR2 YFSETQ. V shed 4 bases and J 1 base; nucleotides not matched to a gene: 5. The CDR3 contains 16 residues. Here the CDR3 reads CASSGGQGARQETQYF. For the CDR3, the DNA is TGCGCCAGCAGCGGGGGACAGGGGGCCCGCCAAGAGACCCAGTACTTC.

There are a few counts of this clonotype. V usage is TRBV7-9 and J usage is TRBJ2-7; D may be TRBD2 (6 bases). Germline CDR1 reads SEHNR; CDR2 reads FQNEAQ (reference sequence). Trimming cost V 5 bases and J 1 base, with 12 bases left between them. The CDR3 totals 14 residues. The CDR3 here is CASSPGGKSYEQYF. For the CDR3, the DNA is TGTGCCAGCAGCCCTGGGGGGAAATCCTACGAGCAGTACTTC.

This clonotype came up a few times. The chain has TRBV4-3 and TRBJ2-7; tentative D call: TRBD2 (5 bases). The V gene's germline CDR1 is LGHNA and CDR2 YSLEER. Trimming cost V 0 bases and J 5 bases, with 8 bases left between them. CDR3 length: 13 residues. Here the CDR3 DNA reads TGCGCCAGCAGCCAAGATTCCGGGGACGAGCAGTACTTC. Translation: CASSQDSGDEQYF.

This clonotype was picked up a small number of times. V gene TRBV25-1 combines with J gene TRBJ2-7; 10 bases are a match to TRBD1. This CDR3 region has 16 residues. Losses at the gene ends were 5 bases for V and 1 base for J; bases not matched to a gene: 8. Per germline, CDR1 MGHDK and CDR2 SYGVNS. CDR3 nucleotides: TGTGCCAGCAGTTCGCGACAGGGGGCAAAATCCTACGAGCAGTACTTC. This sequence encodes CASSSRQGAKSYEQYF.

V gene TRBV6-1 combines with J gene TRBJ1-2; D unclear. V gave up 6 bases and J gave up 6 bases, with 17 bases separating them. The germline V gene encodes CDR1 MNHNS and CDR2 SASEGT. The CDR3 has 14 amino acids. In nucleotides, the CDR3 is TGTGCCAGCAGCCCCTCCAACGCGCTCGATGGCTACACCTTC. It encodes CASSPSNALDGYTF.

The J gene is TRBJ1-2, the V gene TRBV12-3 or TRBV12-4; the D is unclear. The CDR3 loop spans 16 amino acids. V was shortened by 3 bases and J by 8 bases, with 22 bases between the two germline ends. CDR3 sequence reads: CASSLRSIGARSGYTF. CDR3 bases: TGTGCCAGCAGTTTGAGGTCTATAGGCGCGAGGAGCGGCTACACCTTC.

The chain carries TRBV29-1 and TRBJ1-1, with 7 positions matching TRBD1. J lost 4 bases, V lost 6 bases, and 8 bases had no gene match. The germline gives CDR1 SQVTM, CDR2 ANQGSEA. This CDR3 has 13 residues. The DNA for the CDR3 is TGCAGCGTCAAGAGACAGGGAAGCACTGAAGCTTTCTTT. As protein: CSVKRQGSTEAFF.

This clonotype was seen ten or more times. This sequence joins TRBV28 and TRBJ1-3; 8 nucleotides align to TRBD1. CDR3 length equals 12 residues. Per the germline V gene, CDR1 is MDHEN and CDR2 is SYDVKM. The V gene end was trimmed by 10 bases and the J gene end by 5 bases; junction bases not matched to a gene: 4. Here the CDR3 reads CAIGQGRNTIYF. In nucleotides, the CDR3 is TGTGCCATAGGACAGGGAAGAAACACCATATATTTT.

The chain links TRBV5-6 to TRBJ2-7; 7 positions match TRBD1. This CDR3 contains 18 residues. Germline V gene sequence: CDR1 SGHDT, CDR2 YYEEEE. Trimming at V came to 4 bases and at J to 0 bases, leaving 16 bases not matched to a gene. The CDR3 is CASSGYPPYRGSSYEQYF. CDR3 bases: TGTGCCAGCAGCGGATATCCCCCCTACAGGGGTTCCTCCTACGAGCAGTACTTC.

This chain joins TRBV7-2 and TRBJ2-1, with D possibly called TRBD1 or TRBD2 (5 bases each). This CDR3 contains 16 residues. The germline gives CDR1 SGHTA, CDR2 FQGNSA. V was trimmed by 0 bases and J by 8 bases, leaving 17 bases between them. CDR3: CASSLAPPLLGDEQFF. The CDR3 bases are TGTGCCAGCAGCTTAGCGCCCCCTCTTTTGGGGGATGAGCAGTTCTTC.

The chain employs TRBV5-1 and TRBJ2-1; maybe TRBD2 (5 bases). The CDR3 sequence is 15 residues long. CDR1 and CDR2 from the germline V gene are SGHRS and YFSETQ. V was cut by 1 base and J by 6 bases, with 14 bases left in between. The CDR3 DNA reads TGCGCCAGCAGCTTGATAGCGTCCGGGGTCAATGAGCAGTTCTTC. Translating gives CASSLIASGVNEQFF.

In its sample, this clonotype was seen a few times. V and J are TRBV28 and TRBJ2-4; 8 bases map to TRBD1. The CDR3 is 16 residues long. The V segment lost 5 bases and the J segment 0 bases; nucleotides outside the gene matches: 6. Germline V gene lookup returns CDR1 MDHEN and CDR2 SYDVKM. The DNA of the CDR3 is TGTGCCAGCAGTCTGACAGGGGCGGGAGCCAAAAACATTCAGTACTTC. Its translation is CASSLTGAGAKNIQYF.

This clonotype was observed once. V usage is TRBV20-1 and J usage is TRBJ2-3; a possible D gene is TRBD2 (5 bases). The V end was cut by 0 bases, the J end by 5 bases, with 18 bases between. CDR3 length: 16 amino acids. Germline CDR1 is DFQATT and CDR2 is SNEGSKA (reference sequence). This CDR3 is CSAREFRRLWGDTQYF. CDR3 DNA: TGCAGTGCTAGAGAGTTCCGGAGGCTGTGGGGAGATACGCAGTATTTT.

The chain links TRBV10-3 to TRBJ2-5, with a weak D call TRBD2 (5 bases). The germline gives CDR1 ENHRY, CDR2 SYGVKD. The CDR3 is made up of 12 amino acids. Trimming left V 5 bases short and J 2 bases short, with 6 bases between. This CDR3 reads CAISTSQETQYF. In DNA, the CDR3 is TGTGCCATCAGTACTAGTCAAGAGACCCAGTACTTC.